A single sample gave rise to the 25 T cell receptor beta chains below, sequenced in a study of cytomegalovirus exposure and HLA in healthy donors. Method: immunoSEQ multiplex PCR; TCRdb's copy keeps in-frame clones and lacks some. Here the sample spans approximately 58,000 clones, 91% being singletons. Source material: PBMCs. The receptors come from a young woman in good health and CMV-seronegative.

The V and J genes are TRBV6-4 and TRBJ1-1; TRBD1 might be the D (5 bases). The CDR3 has 17 residues. Trimming pared 7 bases from V and 4 bases from J, leaving 25 bases between. Germline V lookup: CDR1 MRHNA, CDR2 SNTAGT. The CDR3 DNA reads TGTGCCAGCAAGCCCGACAAGAACACTCCAAGGGGCACTGAAGCTTTCTTT. Its translation is CASKPDKNTPRGTEAFF.

The chain recombines TRBV30 with TRBJ2-2; TRBD2 is a possible D gene (6 bases). The germline V gene has CDR1 GTSNPN and CDR2 SVGIG (reference sequence). Trimming removed 4 bases at V and 2 bases at J, with 11 bases between. There are 14 residues in the CDR3. CDR3 nucleotides: TGTGCCTGGAAGTACGGGGGTAACACCGGGGAGCTGTTTTTT. Translating it yields CAWKYGGNTGELFF.

The rearrangement uses TRBV5-6 and TRBJ2-7; 7 bases are a match to TRBD1. This CDR3 has 16 amino acids. V was pared by 1 base and J by 3 bases, with 10 bases of the junction left unmatched. Germline CDR1 and CDR2: SGHDT and YYEEEE. Here the CDR3 DNA reads TGTGCCAGCAGCTTGAGTGAGGGGGCCCTTTACTACGAGCAGTACTTC. As protein: CASSLSEGALYYEQYF.

The rearrangement uses TRBV5-6 and TRBJ2-2, with 8 bases fitting TRBD2. The CDR3 totals 15 residues. Germline V gene lookup returns CDR1 SGHDT and CDR2 YYEEEE. V shed 6 bases, J shed 3 bases, and the junction held 7 bases outside the gene matches. The DNA for the CDR3 is TGTGCCAGCACGTGGACTAGCAGCGACACCGGGGAGCTGTTTTTT. This encodes CASTWTSSDTGELFF. The entire variable domain, with the rest obtained from reference TRBV5-6 and TRBJ2-2, is as follows: DAGVTQSPTHLIKTRGQQVTLRCSPKSGHDTVSWYQQALGQGPQFIFQYYEEEERQRGNFPDRFSGHQFPNYSSELNVNALLLGDSALYLCASTWTSSDTGELFFGEGSRLTVL.

The chain uses TRBV7-2 and TRBJ2-1, with TRBD2 as a possible D gene (5 bases). V was trimmed by 5 bases and J by 9 bases, leaving 11 bases between them. The CDR3 is 12 amino acids. Germline lookup yields CDR1 SGHTA and CDR2 FQGNSA. In nucleotides, the CDR3 is TGTGCCAGCAGCCTGAGCGGCCCTGAGCAGTTCTTC. Translating it yields CASSLSGPEQFF.

The chain is built from TRBV28 and TRBJ2-1, with 10 bases aligning to TRBD1. Germline-derived CDR1 and CDR2 are MDHEN and SYDVKM. J lost 3 bases, V lost 5 bases, and 13 bases had no gene match. The CDR3 extends over 18 amino acids. CDR3 nucleotide sequence: TGTGCCAGCAGTACACCGGGACAGGGGTATTTTGTCTACAATGAGCAGTTCTTC. This gives the protein CASSTPGQGYFVYNEQFF.

The chain is built from TRBV5-4 and TRBJ2-2; D is perhaps TRBD2 (6 bases). The CDR3 extends over 15 amino acids. V was cut by 5 bases and J by 0 bases, with 11 bases left in between. The V gene's germline CDR1 is SGHNT and CDR2 YYREEE (reference sequence). CDR3 amino acids: CASRRDGTNTGELFF. The CDR3 nucleotides are TGTGCCAGCAGGCGGGACGGAACGAACACCGGGGAGCTGTTTTTT.

V and J are TRBV5-4 and TRBJ2-3; no clear D. V was clipped by 7 bases and J by 4 bases, with 10 bases between them. This CDR3 has 12 amino acids. Germline lookup yields CDR1 SGHNT and CDR2 YYREEE (reference sequence). The CDR3 loop reads CASGDLSDTQYF. The CDR3 DNA reads as TGTGCCAGCGGCGACTTGTCAGATACGCAGTATTTT.

The V gene is TRBV7-7, the J gene TRBJ2-1, with D possibly TRBD2 on 6 matching bases. Germline CDR1 and CDR2: SSHAT and FNYEAQ (reference sequence). The CDR3 is 15 residues long. V lost 5 bases, J lost 0 bases, and 11 bases lay in between. CDR3 nucleotides: TGTGCCAGCAGCGTCGGGGGAAGCTCCTACAATGAGCAGTTCTTC. It is translated as CASSVGGSSYNEQFF.

Only one count was recorded for this clone. The gene calls are TRBV19 and TRBJ2-7; TRBD2 matches at 8 bases. The germline V gene encodes CDR1 LNHDA and CDR2 SQIVND (reference sequence). This CDR3 has 14 residues. Germline trimming cut 2 bases from V and 4 bases from J; bases unmatched to any gene: 4. CDR3 residues: CASSITSGPYEQYF. The CDR3 region has the DNA TGTGCCAGTAGTATAACTAGCGGCCCTTACGAGCAGTACTTC. Full variable domain (rest looked up from reference TRBV19 and TRBJ2-7): DGGITQSPKYLFRKEGQNVTLSCEQNLNHDAMYWYRQDPGQGLRLIYYSQIVNDFQKGDIAEGYSVSREKKESFPLTVTSAQKNPTAFYLCASSITSGPYEQYFGPGTRLTVT.

The rearrangement links TRBV9 to TRBJ2-1; 10 bases match TRBD2. This CDR3 comprises 17 residues. The J segment lost 3 bases and the V segment lost 0 bases, leaving 6 bases of the junction unmatched. The germline V gene has CDR1 SGDLS and CDR2 YYNGEE. The CDR3 loop reads CASSVGTSGAYYNEQFF. For the CDR3, the DNA is TGTGCCAGCAGCGTAGGGACTAGCGGAGCATACTACAATGAGCAGTTCTTC.

The chain joins TRBV5-4 to TRBJ2-7, with 10 bases fitting TRBD2. Looked up from germline, CDR1 is SGHNT and CDR2 is YYREEE (reference sequence). This CDR3 has 15 amino acids. The junction had 3 bases not matched to a gene; V was cut back by 3 bases and J by 0 bases. CDR3 nucleotides: TGTGCCAGCAGCTACGCTAGCGGGAGCTCCTACGAGCAGTACTTC. Amino acids: CASSYASGSSYEQYF.

This sequence joins TRBV19 and TRBJ1-5; the match to TRBD1 covers 8 bases. This CDR3 region has 16 residues. J lost 6 bases, V lost 3 bases, and 10 bases had no gene match. Germline V CDR1 and CDR2: LNHDA, SQIVND (reference sequence). CDR3 bases: TGTGCCAGTAGTATTGGAAGACAGGGGATGGTTCAGCCCCAGCATTTT. Amino acids: CASSIGRQGMVQPQHF. The whole variable domain, filled in from reference TRBV19 and TRBJ1-5, reads DGGITQSPKYLFRKEGQNVTLSCEQNLNHDAMYWYRQDPGQGLRLIYYSQIVNDFQKGDIAEGYSVSREKKESFPLTVTSAQKNPTAFYLCASSIGRQGMVQPQHFGDGTRLSIL.

This rearrangement joins TRBV19 to TRBJ1-3; D is possibly TRBD1 (5 bases). This CDR3 region has 16 residues. Deletions cut 10 bases from V and 0 bases from J, with 19 bases between. Germline values: CDR1 LNHDA, CDR2 SQIVND (reference sequence). DNA of the CDR3: TGTGCCACCTGGGACTTCGTGGCCCGCTCTGGAAACACCATATATTTT. It specifies CATWDFVARSGNTIYF.

The J gene is TRBJ2-2, the V gene TRBV11-1; D possibly corresponds to TRBD1 (6 bases). Trimming removed 3 bases from V and 6 bases from J, with 11 bases in between. CDR1 and CDR2 (germline): SGHAT, FQDESV (reference sequence). The CDR3 sequence is 14 residues long. The CDR3 DNA follows: TGTGCCAGCAGCTTTGAGGGGGACGCCGGGGAGCTGTTTTTT. It specifies CASSFEGDAGELFF.

The chain carries TRBV5-8 and TRBJ2-7, with D possibly being TRBD1 (5 bases). Germline V CDR1 and CDR2: SGHTS, YDEGEE. The CDR3 is 16 residues long. V lost 4 bases to trimming and J lost 4 bases, with 21 bases between them. The CDR3 loop is CASSNPQGTARYEQYF. In DNA form, the CDR3 reads TGTGCCAGCAGCAATCCCCAGGGAACAGCTCGTTACGAGCAGTACTTC. Full variable domain (missing parts from reference TRBV5-8 and TRBJ2-7): EAGVTQSPTHLIKTRGQQATLRCSPISGHTSVYWYQQALGLGLQFLLWYDEGEERNRGNFPPRFSGRQFPNYSSELNVNALELEDSALYLCASSNPQGTARYEQYFGPGTRLTVT.

This sequence joins TRBV19 and TRBJ2-7; maybe TRBD2 (6 bases). Germline-derived CDR1 and CDR2 are LNHDA and SQIVND (reference sequence). The CDR3 spans 14 residues. V lost 5 bases and J lost 6, with 17 bases in between. The CDR3 nucleotides read TGTGCCAGTAGTGCGGGATCCCGGGCCGCCGAGCAGTACTTC. It translates to CASSAGSRAAEQYF.

The chain joins TRBV14 to TRBJ2-2; 8 bases fit TRBD1. The CDR3 has 17 amino acids. V was pared by 1 base and J by 0 bases, with 4 bases of the junction left unmatched. Germline values: CDR1 SGHDN, CDR2 FVKESK. CDR3 loop: CASSQASTGANTGELFF. In nucleotides, the CDR3 is TGTGCCAGCAGCCAAGCCTCGACAGGGGCGAACACCGGGGAGCTGTTTTTT.

The CDR3 DNA reads as TGTGCCAGCAGCTCCTATACTAGCGGGGAAGAGACCCAGTACTTC. Its translation is CASSSYTSGEETQYF. The rearrangement links TRBV5-4 to TRBJ2-5; 10 nucleotides line up with TRBD2. The CDR3 consists of 15 residues. CDR1 and CDR2 from the germline V gene are SGHNT and YYREEE (reference sequence). After removal of 3 bases from V and 3 bases from J, the junction contained 5 bases not matched to a gene. The complete variable domain, with remaining parts taken from reference TRBV5-4 and TRBJ2-5, reads ETGVTQSPTHLIKTRGQQVTLRCSSQSGHNTVSWYQQALGQGPQFIFQYYREEENGRGNFPPRFSGLQFPNYSSELNVNALELDDSALYLCASSSYTSGEETQYFGPGTRLLVL.

The genes are TRBV28 and TRBJ2-7; D is possibly TRBD2 (6 bases). This CDR3 has 14 amino acids. The V gene lost 8 bases and the J gene lost 2 bases, with 16 bases spanning the gap. Germline V gene data show CDR1 as MDHEN and CDR2 as SYDVKM. For the CDR3, the DNA is TGTGCCAGCCGCGAGGGTAGCGGTGCCTACGAGCAGTACTTC. The encoded protein is CASREGSGAYEQYF.

CDR3 protein: CASSQGTGAPGEQYF. The CDR3 DNA sequence: TGCGCCAGCAGCCAAGGGACAGGGGCTCCGGGCGAGCAGTACTTC. J is TRBJ2-7 and V is TRBV4-3; 9 bases agree with TRBD1. Germline V gene sequence: CDR1 LGHNA, CDR2 YSLEER. The CDR3 spans 15 residues. V lost 1 base, J lost 6 bases, and 7 bases stayed unmatched.

The chain employs TRBV25-1 and TRBJ1-1; tentatively, D is TRBD1 (5 bases). V was clipped by 1 base and J by 1 base, with 10 bases between them. The CDR3 runs 15 residues. Germline CDR1 is MGHDK and CDR2 is SYGVNS. CDR3 in DNA: TGTGCCAGCAGTGAATCTGGGGCCGAGAACACTGAAGCTTTCTTT. This translates into CASSESGAENTEAFF.

This chain uses TRBV11-3 with TRBJ2-1, with TRBD2 matching over 10 bases. V shed 2 bases and J 4 bases; nucleotides not matched to a gene: 2. This CDR3 region has 15 residues. Per germline, CDR1 SGHNT and CDR2 YENEEA. In DNA form, the CDR3 reads TGTGCCAGCAGCTTAACTAGCGGGATGTACAATGAGCAGTTCTTC. Its translation: CASSLTSGMYNEQFF. The variable domain in full, with the rest retrieved from reference TRBV11-3 and TRBJ2-1, is EAGVVQSPRYKIIEKKQPVAFWCNPISGHNTLYWYLQNLGQGPELLIRYENEEAVDDSQLPKDRFSAERLKGVDSTLKIQPAELGDSAVYLCASSLTSGMYNEQFFGPGTRLTVL.

Here the CDR3 DNA reads TGTGCCAGCAGCATTCACCAGGGGGCGGGTGAAAAACTGTTTTTT. It encodes CASSIHQGAGEKLFF. The chain couples TRBV7-2 to TRBJ1-4; 8 nucleotides line up with TRBD1. The germline gives CDR1 SGHTA, CDR2 FQGNSA. Trimming at V came to 5 bases and at J to 7 bases, leaving 9 bases not matched to a gene. There are 15 residues in the CDR3.

For the CDR3, the DNA is TGTGCCAGCAGCTCAAGCCCGGACAGGGTTCGGGATGAGCAGTTCTTC. This translates into CASSSSPDRVRDEQFF. The chain couples TRBV5-6 to TRBJ2-1; 8 bases map to TRBD1. Germline loops: CDR1 SGHDT, CDR2 YYEEEE. The CDR3 consists of 16 residues. V lost 3 bases and J lost 8; bases outside the gene matches: 13.